Below are 24 T cell receptor beta chains sequenced from a single sample in a study of CD8+CD57+ T cells in acquired aplastic anemia. Profiles of TCR beta VDJ and CDR3 were generated from a genomic DNA template. TCRdb recomputed calls from the reads with MiXCR, one row per CDR3 protein. The data contain about 160,000 distinct CDR3 sequences, roughly 48% of them singletons. Sample: sorted CD4+, CD8+, or CD8+CD57+ T cells (not recorded which) from PBMCs. The source of these receptors is a human donor in good health.

This clonotype was detected many times. This chain uses TRBV6-5 with TRBJ1-1; D call uncertain. Germline V CDR1 and CDR2: MNHEY, SVGAGI. There are 14 residues in the CDR3. Between the trimmed V and J ends, which lost 0 bases and 5 bases, there was a span of 10 bases. The chain's CDR3 is CASSYSGLSTEAFF. CDR3 DNA sequence: TGTGCCAGCAGTTACTCTGGGCTTAGTACTGAAGCTTTCTTT.

This clonotype occurred many times. V usage is TRBV20-1 and J usage is TRBJ2-2; D is undetermined. V was clipped by 1 base and J by 0 bases, with 6 bases between them. CDR3 size: 14 residues. CDR1 and CDR2 (germline): DFQATT, SNEGSKA (reference sequence). The DNA of the CDR3 is TGCAGTGCTAGAGGTCAGACGAACACCGGGGAGCTGTTTTTT. It translates to CSARGQTNTGELFF.

The CDR3 coding sequence is TGTGCCATCGGGTTAGAAGCCTACAATGAGCAGTTCTTC. It specifies CAIGLEAYNEQFF. The chain recombines TRBV10-3 with TRBJ2-1; D gene unclear. This CDR3 comprises 13 residues. V was shortened by 8 bases and J by 2 bases, with 10 bases between the two germline ends. Germline assignment: CDR1 ENHRY and CDR2 SYGVKD.

This chain uses TRBV9 with TRBJ2-1, with D perhaps TRBD2 (7 bases). Germline V gene sequence: CDR1 SGDLS, CDR2 YYNGEE. The CDR3 contains 17 residues. The ends were cut back, 0 bases at V and 2 bases at J, with 15 bases in the middle. The CDR3 reads CASSVEGGAVTYNEQFF. In nucleotides, the CDR3 is TGTGCCAGCAGCGTAGAGGGGGGGGCCGTGACCTACAATGAGCAGTTCTTC.

This clonotype appeared many times. The gene calls are TRBV12-3 or TRBV12-4 and TRBJ2-1, with TRBD2 matching 8 bases. V shed 2 bases and J 5 bases; nucleotides not matched to a gene: 5. The CDR3 covers 15 residues. Written as DNA, the CDR3 is TGTGCCAGCAGTTTAACCGGGACTAGGAACAATGAGCAGTTCTTC. As protein: CASSLTGTRNNEQFF.

Many counts were recorded for this clonotype. The gene calls are TRBV5-6 and TRBJ2-3; 8 positions match TRBD2. The CDR3 extends over 15 amino acids. The junction had 1 base not matched to a gene; V was cut back by 1 base and J by 0 bases. The germline CDR1 and CDR2 sequences are SGHDT and YYEEEE. CDR3 protein: CASSLTGGSTDTQYF. CDR3 nucleotides: TGTGCCAGCAGCTTGACGGGGGGGAGCACAGATACGCAGTATTTT.

This clonotype turned up a few times. The chain combines TRBV18 with TRBJ2-7; 7 bases fit TRBD2. Trimming cost V 3 bases and J 1 base; bases outside gene matches: 9. CDR1 is KGHSH, CDR2 LQKENI, per germline. The CDR3 is 16 residues long. The CDR3 DNA is TGTGCCAGCTCACCTCCCCGGGGAGGGGAATCCTACGAGCAGTACTTC. Translated, it gives CASSPPRGGESYEQYF.

This clonotype has only a few counts. The chain couples TRBV20-1 to TRBJ2-7; D possibly corresponds to TRBD2 (5 bases). Trimming removed 0 bases from V and 0 bases from J, with 12 bases in between. CDR3 length equals 15 residues. Germline CDR1 reads DFQATT; CDR2 reads SNEGSKA (reference sequence). The CDR3 coding sequence is TGCAGTGCTAGAGAACCAGCGGTGAACTCCTACGAGCAGTACTTC. Its protein is CSAREPAVNSYEQYF.

The V call is TRBV20-1, the J call TRBJ1-1; D gene unclear. This CDR3 region has 13 residues. With 7 bases removed from V and 5 bases from J, the gap between germline ends came to 17 bases. Per the germline V gene, CDR1 is DFQATT and CDR2 is SNEGSKA (reference sequence). The CDR3 reads CSEWQVRKTEAFF. As DNA, the CDR3 is TGCAGTGAGTGGCAGGTTAGGAAGACTGAAGCTTTCTTT.

This chain uses TRBV20-1 with TRBJ1-6, with D possibly matching TRBD1 (6 bases). V was shortened by 3 bases and J by 9 bases, with 18 bases between the two germline ends. This CDR3 is built from 15 residues. Germline CDR1 is DFQATT and CDR2 is SNEGSKA (reference sequence). The chain's CDR3 is CSARRDWQGPSPLHF. For the CDR3, the DNA is TGCAGTGCTAGGAGGGACTGGCAGGGGCCTTCACCCCTCCACTTT.

This clonotype turned up a few times. Being one base from a much bigger clone, this may be a read error. This CDR3 fails to terminate in the conserved phenylalanine or tryptophan, so it likely reflects a read error. The chain has TRBV7-9 and TRBJ1-1; unclear D gene. The germline CDR1 and CDR2 sequences are SEHNR and FQNEAQ (reference sequence). The CDR3 sequence is 13 residues long. Between the trimmed V and J ends, which lost 2 bases and 1 base, there was a span of 5 bases. The CDR3 bases are TGTGCCAGCAGCTTACTTGCGAACACTGAAGCTTTCCTT. Its translation: CASSLLANTEAFL.

This clonotype was seen ten or more times. The J gene is TRBJ1-6, the V gene TRBV3-1; D is possibly TRBD1 (6 bases). Germline assignment: CDR1 LGHDT and CDR2 YNNKEL (reference sequence). V was shortened by 4 bases and J by 6 bases, with 13 bases between the two germline ends. The CDR3 spans 15 residues. The DNA of the CDR3 is TGTGCCAGCAGCCGCGGGGGGGGCCCTAATTCACCCCTCCACTTT. It translates to CASSRGGGPNSPLHF. The full variable domain, rest sourced from reference TRBV3-1 and TRBJ1-6, is DTAVSQTPKYLVTQMGNDKSIKCEQNLGHDTMYWYKQDSKKFLKIMFSYNNKELIINETVPNRFSPKSPDKAHLNLHINSLELGDSAVYFCASSRGGGPNSPLHFGNGTRLTVT.

There are many counts of this clonotype. This sequence joins TRBV4-2 and TRBJ2-2; maybe TRBD2 (6 bases). Germline CDR1 and CDR2: LGHNA and YNFKEQ. The CDR3 contains 17 residues. Trimming pared 5 bases from V and 5 bases from J, leaving 21 bases between. CDR3 amino acids: CASSTSRAPRLTGELFF. Written as DNA, the CDR3 is TGTGCCAGCAGCACTAGCAGGGCCCCAAGGTTGACCGGGGAGCTGTTTTTT.

This clonotype occurred many times. The chain recombines TRBV3-1 with TRBJ1-6; 9 bases are shared with TRBD1. From germline, CDR1 is LGHDT and CDR2 YNNKEL (reference sequence). The CDR3 is 14 residues long. The ends lost 3 bases at V and 8 bases at J; junction bases unmatched: 2. CDR3 protein: CASSHGDRDSPLHF. The CDR3 DNA reads as TGTGCCAGCAGCCACGGGGACAGGGATTCACCCCTCCACTTT.

The rearrangement uses TRBV19 and TRBJ1-2; TRBD1 aligns across 7 bases. This CDR3 contains 13 residues. CDR1 is LNHDA and CDR2 is SQIVND in the germline V gene (reference sequence). The V segment lost 5 bases and the J segment 8 bases; nucleotides outside the gene matches: 8. The CDR3 is CASSFLSTGGYTF. Written as DNA, the CDR3 is TGTGCCAGTAGTTTCCTTTCGACAGGGGGCTACACCTTC.

On this clonotype itself: The junction does not match germline at one end; this may be a read error. V gene TRBV20-1 combines with J gene TRBJ2-7; TRBD2 agrees at 9 bases. This CDR3 is 16 amino acids long. The germline CDR1 and CDR2 sequences are DFQATT and SNEGSKA (reference sequence). CDR3 protein: CSARVLQAGGSCEQYF. CDR3 coding DNA: TGCAGTGCAAGAGTCTTGCAAGCGGGGGGCTCCTGCGAGCAGTACTTC.

This clonotype showed up many times. The chain links TRBV2 to TRBJ2-5; D is ambiguous. Trimming took 8 bases from V and 1 from J, leaving 14 bases between them. The CDR3 spans 14 residues. Per the germline V gene, CDR1 is SNHLY and CDR2 is FYNNEI. The CDR3 bases are TGTGCCAGCCAAAGCAACTCACGCCAAGAGACCCAGTACTTC. Residues: CASQSNSRQETQYF.

The sample holds many counts of this clonotype. The J gene is TRBJ1-5, the V gene TRBV12-3 or TRBV12-4; D is possibly TRBD1 (6 bases). The ends were cut back, 6 bases at V and 6 bases at J, with 15 bases in the middle. The CDR3 has 14 amino acids. The CDR3 DNA follows: TGTGCCAGCAGGGCACAGGGTTTCGGTCAGCCCCAGCATTTT. Protein sequence: CASRAQGFGQPQHF.

DNA of the CDR3: TGTGCCAGTAGTATTCGCGCGGGACAGGGGGCTTTACGGTCACCCCTCCACTTT. Translated, it gives CASSIRAGQGALRSPLHF. J is TRBJ1-6 and V is TRBV19, with 12 nucleotides matching TRBD1. CDR1 is LNHDA, CDR2 SQIVND, per germline (reference sequence). The length of the CDR3 is 18 residues. With 3 bases clipped from V and 10 bases from J, the junction kept 13 bases outside the gene matches.

There are many counts of this clonotype. The chain couples TRBV12-3 or TRBV12-4 to TRBJ2-1; TRBD2 agrees at 8 bases. Unmatched junction bases numbered 4, after V lost 3 bases and J lost 3 bases. CDR3 size: 15 residues. The CDR3 sequence: CASSLGLGDYNEQFF. The CDR3, as DNA: TGTGCCAGCAGTTTGGGACTAGGGGACTACAATGAGCAGTTCTTC.

This clonotype was detected once. It may be a read error: a sequence one base away is much more abundant. This chain links TRBV6-1 with TRBJ1-5; D perhaps matches TRBD1 (5 bases). This CDR3 is built from 14 residues. V dropped 5 bases and J dropped 2 bases, with 10 bases sitting between them. Germline V CDR1 and CDR2: MNHNS, SASEGT. CDR3 amino acids: CASSQSGCNQPQHF. The CDR3 DNA is TGTGCCAGCAGTCAATCAGGGTGCAATCAGCCCCAGCATTTT.

As regards this clonotype: The junction differs from germline at one of its ends, possibly a read error. The chain is built from TRBV4-3 and TRBJ1-1, with D hard to call. The V gene's germline CDR1 is LGHNA and CDR2 YSLEER. The CDR3 has 15 residues. The CDR3 here is CASSKEPEMNTEAFF. In DNA, the CDR3 is TGCGCCAGCAGCAAAGAACCAGAAATGAACACTGAAGCTTTCTTT.

Comment on this clonotype: This may stem from a read error, because a much larger clone lies one nucleotide away. This chain joins TRBV4-1 and TRBJ2-1; 13 nucleotides agree with TRBD2. Per germline, CDR1 MGHRA and CDR2 YSYEKL. Germline trimming cut 1 base from V and 15 bases from J; bases unmatched to any gene: 12. CDR3 size: 16 residues. The CDR3 DNA is TGCGCCAGCAGCCAAGTGGGACTAGCGGGAAGGGATGTTAGGTTCTTC. Its translation is CASSQVGLAGRDVRFF.

Comment on this clonotype: Since a much larger clone is just one base distant, this may be a read error. V and J are TRBV7-2 and TRBJ2-5; possibly TRBD2 for D (7 bases). Germline CDR1 reads SGHTA; CDR2 reads FQGNSA. The CDR3 contains 13 residues. CDR3 sequence (DNA): TGTGCCAGCAGCCTAGGGGGGGCAGAGGCCCAGTACTTC. This encodes CASSLGGAEAQYF.